The text below deals with one T cell receptor beta chain. The ends lost 2 bases at V and 0 bases at J; junction bases unmatched: 7. Germline V gene lookup returns CDR1 LNHDA and CDR2 SQIVND (reference sequence). The CDR3 length is 17 residues. This specimen belongs to a study of cytomegalovirus exposure and HLA in healthy donors. Some clones are missing from TCRdb's copy, which holds only in-frame ones; the method was immunoSEQ multiplex PCR. The table shows about 160,000 clones, with around four fifths occurring only once. The chain has TRBV19 and TRBJ1-5; 7 bases match TRBD1. What was sequenced was PBMCs. The clonotype originates from a man aged 30 to 45 in good health and CMV-seropositive. Here the CDR3 reads CASSILGQLYSNQPQHF. Here the CDR3 DNA reads TGTGCCAGTAGTATATTGGGACAGTTATATAGCAATCAGCCCCAGCATTTT.